Each of the 4 T cell receptor beta chains below was sequenced from the same sample in a study of blood T cell repertoires in COVID-19. The assay was immunoSEQ multiplex PCR, and TCRdb's table has in-frame clones only and misses some. Of 100,000 to 150,000 clones listed, approximately 80% are singletons. Sequencing was performed on peripheral blood. Source of these receptors: a man aged 70-80 years with acute or convalescent COVID-19.

V is TRBV30 and J is TRBJ2-2; TRBD1 matches 10 bases. The CDR3 totals 14 residues. CDR1 and CDR2 from the germline V gene are GTSNPN and SVGIG (reference sequence). V shed 5 bases, J shed 5 bases, and the junction held 5 bases outside the gene matches. The CDR3, as DNA: TGTGCCTGGCTAGACAGGGGGCAAACCGGGGAGCTGTTTTTT. It specifies CAWLDRGQTGELFF.

The chain uses TRBV28 and TRBJ1-5; TRBD1 aligns across 8 bases. V was clipped by 8 bases and J by 3 bases; unmatched bases: 6. The CDR3 runs 14 residues. CDR1 and CDR2 from the germline V gene are MDHEN and SYDVKM. The DNA of the CDR3 is TGTGCCAGCGTGACAGGGGACGCCAATCAGCCCCAGCATTTT. Translating it yields CASVTGDANQPQHF.

The rearrangement joins TRBV27 to TRBJ2-1; 9 nucleotides line up with TRBD2. Germline V gives CDR1 MNHEY, CDR2 SMNVEV (reference sequence). CDR3 size: 15 residues. The ends lost 3 bases at V and 6 bases at J; junction bases unmatched: 6. The CDR3 protein is CASSFLGLAGNEQFF. The CDR3 nucleotides are TGTGCCAGCAGTTTCTTGGGACTAGCTGGCAATGAGCAGTTCTTC.

The chain combines TRBV30 with TRBJ1-5; 9 bases line up with TRBD1. Germline CDR1 and CDR2: GTSNPN and SVGIG (reference sequence). This CDR3 comprises 13 residues. Germline trimming cut 3 bases from V and 6 bases from J; bases unmatched to any gene: 3. CDR3 sequence: CAWRQGALQPQHF. The CDR3 DNA follows: TGTGCCTGGAGACAGGGGGCGCTTCAGCCCCAGCATTTT. Drawing the rest from reference TRBV30 and TRBJ1-5, the complete variable domain is SQTIHQWPATLVQPVGSPLSLECTVEGTSNPNLYWYRQAAGRGLQLLFYSVGIGQISSEVPQNLSASRPQDRQFILSSKKLLLSDSGFYLCAWRQGALQPQHFGDGTRLSIL.